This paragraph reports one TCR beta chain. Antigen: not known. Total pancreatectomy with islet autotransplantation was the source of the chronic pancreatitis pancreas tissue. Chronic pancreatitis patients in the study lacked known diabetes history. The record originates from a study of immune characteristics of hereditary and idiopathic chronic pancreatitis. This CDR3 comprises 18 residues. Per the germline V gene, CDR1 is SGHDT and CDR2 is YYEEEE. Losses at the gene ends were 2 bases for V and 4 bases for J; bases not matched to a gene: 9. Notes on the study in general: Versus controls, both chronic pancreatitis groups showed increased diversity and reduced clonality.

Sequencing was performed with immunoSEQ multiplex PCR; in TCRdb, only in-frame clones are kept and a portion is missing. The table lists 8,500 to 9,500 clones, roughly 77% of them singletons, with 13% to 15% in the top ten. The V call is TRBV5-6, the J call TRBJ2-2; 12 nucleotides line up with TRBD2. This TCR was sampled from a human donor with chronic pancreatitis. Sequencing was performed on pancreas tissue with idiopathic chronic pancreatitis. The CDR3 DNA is TGTGCCAGCAGCTTACGACTAGCGGGGGCGCTCGGCACCGGGGAGCTGTTTTTT. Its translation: CASSLRLAGALGTGELFF.